Presented here are 30 T cell receptor beta chains from one specimen sequenced in a study of response to subunit inactivated influenza vaccine. A single record per CDR3 protein comes from TCRdb applying MiXCR to the RT-PCR reads. The sample records fewer than 650,000 distinct CDR3 sequences, under 15% being singletons. The sample in question was PBMCs from blood, obtained roughly 48 days after vaccination. These receptors were obtained from a man aged 50 to 59 who received an inactivated influenza vaccine.

This clonotype came up a few times. In DNA, the CDR3 is TGCAGTGCTGGACGGGAAGGGGATGAAGCTTTCTTT. Amino acids: CSAGREGDEAFF. The chain couples TRBV20-1 to TRBJ1-1; tentative D call: TRBD1 (5 bases). Trimming cost V 5 bases and J 7 bases, with 14 bases left between them. In germline, CDR1 is DFQATT, CDR2 SNEGSKA (reference sequence). The CDR3 sequence is 12 residues long.

There are a few counts of this clonotype. This chain joins TRBV6-2 or TRBV6-3 and TRBJ2-7, with 8 bases fitting TRBD1. Looked up from germline, CDR1 is MNHEY and CDR2 is SVGEGT. The J segment lost 2 bases and the V segment lost 6 bases, leaving 9 bases of the junction unmatched. This CDR3 region has 15 residues. The CDR3 sequence: CASRRKTGAPYEQYF. For the CDR3, the DNA is TGTGCCAGCAGACGGAAGACAGGGGCCCCCTACGAGCAGTACTTC.

This clonotype was counted only a few times. The V call is TRBV5-1, the J call TRBJ2-7, with TRBD1 matching 8 bases. Losses at the gene ends were 0 bases for V and 10 bases for J; bases not matched to a gene: 12. The CDR3 covers 15 residues. CDR1 and CDR2 from the germline V gene are SGHRS and YFSETQ. This chain's CDR3 is CASSLGSSGGAVQYF. The CDR3 coding sequence is TGCGCCAGCAGCTTGGGTTCGTCAGGGGGCGCTGTCCAGTACTTC.

This clonotype was seen a few times. The CDR3 reads CASRHPPASDTQYF. Written as DNA, the CDR3 is TGTGCCAGCCGGCACCCTCCGGCCTCAGATACGCAGTATTTT. The chain recombines TRBV6-2 or TRBV6-3 with TRBJ2-3; D remains ambiguous. Germline CDR1 reads MNHEY; CDR2 reads SVGEGT. The CDR3 spans 14 residues. V gave up 8 bases and J gave up 4 bases, with 16 bases separating them.

The chain links TRBV9 to TRBJ1-5; no reliable D call. V was pared by 0 bases and J by 5 bases, with 9 bases between. The CDR3 consists of 14 residues. CDR1 and CDR2 (germline): SGDLS, YYNGEE. The CDR3, as DNA: TGTGCCAGCAGCGTAGCTGCGGTCGATCAGCCCCAGCATTTT. Translated, it gives CASSVAAVDQPQHF.

The chain recombines TRBV12-3 or TRBV12-4 with TRBJ2-1, with D maybe TRBD2 (6 bases). The CDR3 totals 16 residues. The germline V and J ends were trimmed by 4 bases and 0 bases, with 13 bases remaining between them. CDR3 DNA: TGTGCCAGCAGTTCCTGGGAGGTGAGCTCCTACAATGAGCAGTTCTTC. This translates into CASSSWEVSSYNEQFF.

This clonotype occurred a few times. The gene calls are TRBV7-9 and TRBJ1-2; D is unresolved. The V and J ends lost 2 bases and 6 bases respectively, with 19 bases between them. Looked up from germline, CDR1 is SEHNR and CDR2 is FQNEAQ (reference sequence). CDR3 length: 16 amino acids. CDR3 loop: CASSLLIEEDINGYTF. CDR3 DNA: TGTGCCAGCAGCTTACTTATTGAGGAAGACATTAATGGCTACACCTTC.

V gene TRBV7-2 combines with J gene TRBJ1-1; 8 bases are a match to TRBD1. The CDR3 is made up of 15 amino acids. In germline, CDR1 is SGHTA, CDR2 FQGNSA. Germline trimming cut 5 bases from V and 8 bases from J; bases unmatched to any gene: 13. The CDR3 protein is CASSANQGARNEAFF. CDR3 bases: TGTGCCAGCAGCGCAAATCAGGGGGCTAGGAACGAAGCTTTCTTT.

The rearrangement links TRBV7-2 to TRBJ2-1; D may match TRBD1 or TRBD2 (5 bases each). Germline V CDR1 and CDR2: SGHTA, FQGNSA. This CDR3 is 16 amino acids long. The V and J ends lost 1 base and 7 bases respectively, with 17 bases between them. In nucleotides, the CDR3 is TGTGCCAGCAGCTTAGTCTTTGGGGGAACATTTAATGAGCAGTTCTTC. Amino acid sequence: CASSLVFGGTFNEQFF.

This clonotype was picked up a small number of times. The genes are TRBV5-4 and TRBJ2-3, with TRBD2 matching 10 bases. Germline CDR1 SGHNT, CDR2 YYREEE (reference sequence). The V and J ends lost 4 bases and 3 bases, in that order; junction bases with no gene match: 5. This CDR3 comprises 15 residues. The CDR3 reads CASSPLGLATDTQYF. In DNA form, the CDR3 reads TGTGCCAGCAGCCCCCTGGGACTAGCGACAGATACGCAGTATTTT.

Only a few counts were recorded for this clonotype. The chain combines TRBV12-3 or TRBV12-4 with TRBJ1-5; D call uncertain. The CDR3 is 14 amino acids. V was pared by 3 bases and J by 6 bases, with 12 bases between. The CDR3: CASSFYPGSQPQHF. CDR3 in DNA: TGTGCCAGCAGTTTTTATCCGGGCTCTCAGCCCCAGCATTTT.

This clonotype showed up many times. The gene calls are TRBV24-1 and TRBJ2-1; D gene uncertain. Germline V lookup: CDR1 KGHDR, CDR2 SFDVKD. V dropped 0 bases and J dropped 7 bases, with 9 bases sitting between them. The CDR3 extends over 14 amino acids. CDR3 region: CATSDLKWGNEQFF. The CDR3 DNA reads TGTGCCACCAGTGATTTGAAGTGGGGAAATGAGCAGTTCTTC.

The chain uses TRBV11-2 and TRBJ2-5; 9 bases agree with TRBD1. Per the germline V gene, CDR1 is SGHAT and CDR2 is FQNNGV. With V trimmed by 1 base and J by 6 bases, 9 bases remained unmatched. The CDR3 has 16 amino acids. The CDR3 DNA reads TGTGCCAGCAGCTTAGGTCGGGACAGGGTTGAGAAGACCCAGTACTTC. Its protein is CASSLGRDRVEKTQYF.

This clonotype has more than one count but fewer than ten. The chain joins TRBV20-1 to TRBJ1-2, with 7 bases identical to TRBD1. Trimming took 0 bases from V and 4 from J; bases not matched to a gene: 5. The CDR3 runs to 14 residues. CDR1 is DFQATT, CDR2 SNEGSKA, per germline (reference sequence). This CDR3 reads CSARDLDRVYGYTF. The DNA of the CDR3 is TGCAGTGCTAGAGACCTAGACAGGGTCTATGGCTACACCTTC.

The chain has TRBV5-1 and TRBJ2-1; TRBD1 aligns across 7 bases. Trimming at V came to 5 bases and at J to 7 bases, leaving 3 bases not matched to a gene. Per the germline V gene, CDR1 is SGHRS and CDR2 is YFSETQ. The CDR3 sequence is 12 residues long. DNA for the CDR3: TGCGCCAGCAGTCCGGACAGGAATGAGCAGTTCTTC. Translating it yields CASSPDRNEQFF.

This clonotype has only a few counts. CDR3 nucleotides: TGCAGCGTACAAGCGGGAGTAACAGATACGCAGTATTTT. Encoded protein: CSVQAGVTDTQYF. The chain recombines TRBV29-1 with TRBJ2-3; 8 bases agree with TRBD2. Germline-derived CDR1 and CDR2 are SQVTM and ANQGSEA. J was trimmed by 3 bases and V by 6 bases; bases with no gene match: 5. The CDR3 runs 13 residues.

This clonotype was counted only a few times. V gene TRBV12-3 or TRBV12-4 combines with J gene TRBJ1-1, with 8 bases aligning to TRBD1. This CDR3 region has 13 residues. V lost 6 bases, J lost 5 bases, and 5 bases stayed unmatched. The CDR3 spells CASRQGARTEAFF. CDR3 bases: TGTGCCAGCAGGCAGGGGGCAAGGACTGAAGCTTTCTTT.

V gene TRBV10-3 combines with J gene TRBJ2-1; 12 nucleotides align to TRBD2. V shed 4 bases and J 0 bases; nucleotides not matched to a gene: 7. The CDR3 spans 18 residues. Per germline, CDR1 ENHRY and CDR2 SYGVKD. CDR3 DNA sequence: TGTGCCATCAGTGGAGGGACTAGCGGGTATAGCTCCTACAATGAGCAGTTCTTC. Its protein is CAISGGTSGYSSYNEQFF.

The V gene is TRBV20-1, the J gene TRBJ2-7, with 8 bases lining up with TRBD1. J lost 0 bases, V lost 2 bases, and 9 bases had no gene match. The CDR3 runs to 16 residues. Germline CDR1 reads DFQATT; CDR2 reads SNEGSKA (reference sequence). The DNA of the CDR3 is TGCAGTGCTAGAAGGCAGGGGGCGCTTTCCTCCTACGAGCAGTACTTC. Translated, it gives CSARRQGALSSYEQYF.

The chain's CDR3 is CASSPMTGQGLSYTF. The CDR3 DNA reads as TGTGCCAGCAGCCCGATGACAGGGCAGGGGCTTAGCTACACCTTC. This sequence joins TRBV7-2 and TRBJ1-2, with 7 bases identical to TRBD1. This CDR3 comprises 15 residues. Losses at the gene ends were 5 bases for V and 9 bases for J; bases not matched to a gene: 15. Germline CDR1 reads SGHTA; CDR2 reads FQGNSA. Full variable domain (missing parts from reference TRBV7-2 and TRBJ1-2): GAGVSQSPSNKVTEKGKDVELRCDPISGHTALYWYRQSLGQGLEFLIYFQGNSAPDKSGLPSDRFSAERTGGSVSTLTIQRTQQEDSAVYLCASSPMTGQGLSYTFGSGTRLTVV.

The chain couples TRBV6-2 or TRBV6-3 to TRBJ2-5; D is possibly TRBD1 (6 bases). Germline V gene sequence: CDR1 MNHEY, CDR2 SVGEGT. This CDR3 has 16 residues. V lost 2 bases to trimming and J lost 3 bases, with 16 bases between them. The CDR3, as DNA: TGTGCCAGCAGTTACGAGGCCGGGACAACAGAAGAGACCCAGTACTTC. It translates to CASSYEAGTTEETQYF.

This clonotype was observed at least ten times. This chain connects TRBV7-2 to TRBJ2-3; D might be TRBD1 (5 bases). Germline CDR1 is SGHTA and CDR2 is FQGNSA. Trimming removed 1 base from V and 1 base from J, with 9 bases in between. This CDR3 region has 15 residues. The CDR3 spells CASSLGPTGTDTQYF. As DNA, the CDR3 is TGTGCCAGCAGCTTAGGCCCGACAGGCACAGATACGCAGTATTTT.

This clonotype was seen more than once but under ten times. The CDR3 DNA sequence: TGTGCCAGCAGTCCTGGGGTACAGCAAGAGACCCAGTACTTC. Translation gives CASSPGVQQETQYF. This sequence joins TRBV7-3 and TRBJ2-5; no firm D call. The CDR3 spans 14 residues. Trimming shortened V by 6 bases and J by 2 bases, and 13 bases separated the two germline ends. CDR1 is SGHTA and CDR2 is FQGTGA in the germline V gene.

This clonotype has ten or more counts. The V call is TRBV12-3 or TRBV12-4, the J call TRBJ2-7; D tentatively fits TRBD1 or TRBD2 (5 bases each). Trimming took 8 bases from V and 3 from J, leaving 20 bases between them. The CDR3 has 15 residues. Here the CDR3 reads CASSYWGPGGYEQYF. CDR3 nucleotide sequence: TGTGCCAGCTCCTATTGGGGTCCTGGGGGCTACGAGCAGTACTTC.

The V and J genes are TRBV27 and TRBJ2-7; no firm D call. V dropped 5 bases and J dropped 1 base, with 9 bases sitting between them. The CDR3 spans 13 residues. CDR1 is MNHEY, CDR2 SMNVEV, per germline (reference sequence). The CDR3 reads CASSVFWSYEQYF. CDR3 in DNA: TGTGCCAGCAGTGTTTTTTGGTCCTACGAGCAGTACTTC.

Only a few counts were recorded for this clonotype. V and J are TRBV27 and TRBJ2-7, with D uncertain. This CDR3 is built from 15 residues. The V end was cut by 2 bases, the J end by 7 bases, with 18 bases between. Germline V CDR1 and CDR2: MNHEY, SMNVEV (reference sequence). CDR3: CASSLRLGLSREQYF. In DNA form, the CDR3 reads TGTGCCAGCAGTTTAAGGTTAGGGTTGTCTCGGGAGCAGTACTTC.

The chain joins TRBV13 to TRBJ2-5; 7 nucleotides align to TRBD2. CDR1 and CDR2 from the germline V gene are PRHDT and FYEKMQ (reference sequence). CDR3 length: 18 amino acids. J lost 2 bases, V lost 5 bases, and 17 bases had no gene match. The CDR3 is CASSGKSRFGGWQETQYF. In nucleotides, the CDR3 is TGTGCCAGCAGCGGCAAGTCTCGCTTCGGGGGGTGGCAAGAGACCCAGTACTTC.

This clonotype was picked up a small number of times. The genes are TRBV28 and TRBJ2-1, with unresolved D. CDR3 length: 15 amino acids. Trimming stripped 5 bases from V and 6 bases from J, with 17 bases between. CDR1 and CDR2 (germline): MDHEN, SYDVKM. As DNA, the CDR3 is TGTGCCAGCAGTCTACGGACCCTCGTCACCAATGAGCAGTTCTTC. Amino acid sequence: CASSLRTLVTNEQFF.

This clonotype has ten or more counts. This chain links TRBV6-1 with TRBJ1-6; a weak D match, TRBD1 (5 bases). This CDR3 has 14 residues. Trimming took off 3 bases at V and 10 bases at J, with 13 bases between the two ends. Germline CDR1 MNHNS, CDR2 SASEGT. CDR3 in amino acids: CASSEIQGGSPLHF. The CDR3 bases are TGTGCCAGCAGTGAGATTCAGGGAGGGTCACCCCTCCACTTT.

The V gene is TRBV5-1, the J gene TRBJ1-1; D is uncertain. This CDR3 spans 14 amino acids. From germline, CDR1 is SGHRS and CDR2 YFSETQ. V lost 4 bases to trimming and J lost 4 bases, with 14 bases between them. Here the CDR3 DNA reads TGCGCCAGCAGCCCGGGATCCCTTGGCACTGAAGCTTTCTTT. This translates into CASSPGSLGTEAFF.